A single sample is the source of the 16 T cell receptor beta chains below, sequenced in a study of T-cell memory formation after mild COVID-19 (dated by TCRdb to the early 2020s). Library construction relied on 5' RACE. The instrument was an Illumina NovaSeq 6000. TCRdb redid the processing of the public reads, applying fastp at Q25 and MiXCR, and retained in-frame beta chains. Rows are combined by CDR3 protein, so each entry shows the most common genes and DNA. Recorded for this sample are approximately 580,000 distinct CDR3 sequences; roughly 20% of them occurred a single time. Jointly, the top ten make up around 13% of the sample. What was sequenced was PBMCs or a T cell subset sorted from them (not recorded which). All receptors derive from an adult woman who had mild COVID-19 (a few samples of this study predate the infection). The sample titles of this study are shuffled in the database, so cell type and time point are left out; the donor was told from shared clones.

The sample holds many counts of this clonotype. DNA for the CDR3: TGTGCCAGCAGCTTATCAGCAAACAATCAGCCCCAGCATTTT. Its translation: CASSLSANNQPQHF. This sequence joins TRBV7-2 and TRBJ1-5; D call uncertain. The CDR3 totals 14 residues. V was cut by 2 bases and J by 3 bases, with 8 bases left in between. CDR1 and CDR2 (germline): SGHTA, FQGNSA.

The genes are TRBV25-1 and TRBJ2-2; TRBD1 matches 8 bases. J gave up 1 base and V 7 bases, and 2 bases lay outside the gene matches. CDR1 MGHDK and CDR2 SYGVNS come from the germline V gene. This CDR3 comprises 14 residues. The CDR3 DNA is TGTGCCAGCACGGACAGGGTGAACACCGGGGAGCTGTTTTTT. This sequence encodes CASTDRVNTGELFF.

This clonotype appeared a few times. The chain uses TRBV24-1 and TRBJ1-5; perhaps TRBD1 as D (5 bases). Germline values: CDR1 KGHDR, CDR2 SFDVKD. This CDR3 is built from 13 residues. The V end was cut by 8 bases, the J end by 3 bases, with 10 bases between. The CDR3 region has the DNA TGTGCCACCAATGGGGCCCTCAATCAGCCCCAGCATTTT. Amino acids: CATNGALNQPQHF.

This clonotype was counted between two and nine times. The chain carries TRBV23-1 and TRBJ2-5; TRBD1 agrees at 7 bases. TRBV23-1 is flagged as an ORF with uncertain function. The CDR3 covers 15 residues. The V segment lost 2 bases and the J segment 2 bases; nucleotides outside the gene matches: 5. CDR3 DNA: TGCGCCAGCAGTCAAGGTTGGGACAGTCAAGAGACCCAGTACTTC. Amino acid sequence: CASSQGWDSQETQYF.

V is TRBV7-2 and J is TRBJ2-5; TRBD2 matches at 8 bases. Looked up from germline, CDR1 is SGHTA and CDR2 is FQGNSA. The CDR3 totals 16 residues. With 1 base clipped from V and 1 base from J, the junction kept 5 bases outside the gene matches. CDR3 coding DNA: TGTGCCAGCAGCTTAGAGGTTAGCGGGGCCCAAGAGACCCAGTACTTC. Protein: CASSLEVSGAQETQYF.

The chain has TRBV7-3 and TRBJ2-2; D may be TRBD1 (6 bases). The CDR3 has 16 residues. Looked up from germline, CDR1 is SGHTA and CDR2 is FQGTGA. The V end lost 4 bases, the J end lost 6 bases, and 18 bases lay between the germline ends. CDR3 loop: CASSSPWDNGAGELFF. In DNA form, the CDR3 reads TGTGCCAGCAGCTCCCCCTGGGACAATGGGGCCGGGGAGCTGTTTTTT. Combining the CDR3 with reference TRBV7-3 and TRBJ2-2 gives the whole variable domain GAGVSQTPSNKVTEKGKYVELRCDPISGHTALYWYRQSLGQGPEFLIYFQGTGAADDSGLPNDRFFAVRPEGSVSTLKIQRTERGDSAVYLCASSSPWDNGAGELFFGEGSRLTVL.

The V call is TRBV7-2, the J call TRBJ2-7; a weak D match, TRBD1 (5 bases). In germline, CDR1 is SGHTA, CDR2 FQGNSA. Trimming took 5 bases from V and 2 from J, leaving 19 bases between them. This CDR3 has 16 residues. Written as DNA, the CDR3 is TGTGCCAGCAGCGAAAGGGGCGGAGCACTCACCTACGAGCAGTACTTC. Amino acid sequence: CASSERGGALTYEQYF.

Here the CDR3 reads CASSLGTGGTAGANVLTF. The CDR3 DNA sequence: TGTGCCAGCAGCTTAGGAACAGGGGGTACGGCTGGGGCCAACGTCCTGACTTTC. The chain couples TRBV5-6 to TRBJ2-6, with TRBD1 matching over 8 bases. The CDR3 runs 18 residues. V was clipped by 2 bases and J by 2 bases; unmatched bases: 9. Germline CDR1 is SGHDT and CDR2 is YYEEEE.

This clonotype was seen a few times. Here the CDR3 DNA reads TGTGCCAGCAGCGTAGATTTGCTGGGAAACACTGAAGCTTTCTTT. This gives the protein CASSVDLLGNTEAFF. The J gene is TRBJ1-1, the V gene TRBV9; D is unclear. CDR3 length: 15 amino acids. V lost 0 bases, J lost 2 bases, and 11 bases lay in between. From germline, CDR1 is SGDLS and CDR2 YYNGEE.

The chain is built from TRBV11-1 and TRBJ2-7, with 8 bases aligning to TRBD1. The J segment lost 1 base and the V segment lost 4 bases, leaving 3 bases of the junction unmatched. The CDR3 is 14 residues long. Looked up from germline, CDR1 is SGHAT and CDR2 is FQDESV (reference sequence). The CDR3 is CASSWGTGSYEQYF. The CDR3 bases are TGTGCCAGCAGCTGGGGGACAGGATCCTACGAGCAGTACTTC.

This clonotype has only a few counts. V usage is TRBV20-1 and J usage is TRBJ2-3, with D possibly being TRBD2 (5 bases). V was trimmed by 4 bases and J by 6 bases, leaving 14 bases between them. Germline CDR1 and CDR2: DFQATT and SNEGSKA (reference sequence). This CDR3 has 13 residues. CDR3 DNA: TGCAGTGCTATGAGAGGGATAGCCGATACGCAGTATTTT. Amino acids: CSAMRGIADTQYF.

This chain connects TRBV5-1 to TRBJ1-1; tentative D call: TRBD1 (6 bases). Per germline, CDR1 SGHRS and CDR2 YFSETQ. The CDR3 extends over 12 amino acids. Trimming left V 6 bases short and J 1 base short, with 7 bases between. The CDR3 here is CASTTGNTEAFF. CDR3 sequence (DNA): TGCGCCAGCACGACAGGGAACACTGAAGCTTTCTTT.

The gene calls are TRBV5-1 and TRBJ1-6; the D is unclear. V lost 2 bases, J lost 8 bases, and 11 bases lay in between. The CDR3 is made up of 14 amino acids. Germline V lookup: CDR1 SGHRS, CDR2 YFSETQ. The chain's CDR3 is CASSFGRADSPLHF. CDR3 bases: TGCGCCAGCAGCTTCGGGCGGGCGGATTCACCCCTCCACTTT.

The rearrangement joins TRBV6-2 or TRBV6-3 to TRBJ2-1; TRBD2 agrees at 11 bases. Germline CDR1 and CDR2: MNHEY and SVGEGT. The CDR3 runs 17 residues. With 5 bases clipped from V and 8 bases from J, the junction kept 14 bases outside the gene matches. The CDR3 DNA reads TGTGCCAGCAGTGCCCTACCACTAGCGGGAGAGAAAGATGAGCAGTTCTTC. The encoded protein is CASSALPLAGEKDEQFF.

This chain connects TRBV19 to TRBJ2-7; 7 nucleotides line up with TRBD1. V was pared by 5 bases and J by 0 bases, with 10 bases of the junction left unmatched. The CDR3 extends over 16 amino acids. CDR1 and CDR2 (germline): LNHDA, SQIVND (reference sequence). Here the CDR3 DNA reads TGTGCCAGTAGTCCCCGGACGGGACAGCCCTCCTACGAGCAGTACTTC. It yields the protein CASSPRTGQPSYEQYF.

The chain couples TRBV20-1 to TRBJ2-5; a weak D match, TRBD1 (6 bases). There are 12 residues in the CDR3. V dropped 7 bases and J dropped 4 bases, with 13 bases sitting between them. The V gene's germline CDR1 is DFQATT and CDR2 SNEGSKA (reference sequence). The CDR3 here is CSGQANGETQYF. The CDR3 DNA is TGCAGTGGACAGGCCAATGGAGAGACCCAGTACTTC.